The sequence of this TCR beta chain was determined in a study of blood T cell repertoires in COVID-19. Study-level information: Researchers got acute and convalescent COVID-19 samples from the United States, Italy and Spain. From T cells, B-cell-depleted T cells, or PBMCs came the material, which was cDNA or gDNA.

Original data processing: Estimated nucleated cell counts came from reference gene primer amplification. Only in-frame clones appear in the TCRdb table, and some are missing; sequencing was by immunoSEQ multiplex PCR. The V and J calls and clone size were taken over from that table, and D and trimming were inferred from the DNA. The sample holds 200,000 to 300,000 clones, nearly 90% seen once. The CDR3 is 16 amino acids. Germline V lookup: CDR1 SEHNR, CDR2 FQNEAQ (reference sequence). The V and J ends lost 6 bases and 0 bases respectively, with 14 bases between them. Specimen: peripheral blood. This receptor was taken from a man younger than 30 with active or convalescent COVID-19. V usage is TRBV7-9 and J usage is TRBJ1-4; D is unresolved. Here the CDR3 reads CASRRRSGATNEKLFF. The CDR3 DNA reads as TGTGCCAGCAGGCGGCGGTCCGGTGCAACTAATGAAAAACTGTTTTTT.